This T cell receptor beta chain was obtained from a study of T-cell memory formation after mild COVID-19. Across the whole study: For the most part, TCR clusters were specific to one donor.

This clonotype was seen a few times. Its antigen is currently unknown. Using constant-segment primers, 5'RACE produced TCR alpha and TCR beta cDNA libraries carrying sample barcodes and UMIs. MiXCR was run by TCRdb on the 5' RACE reads, yielding one entry per CDR3 protein. This sample has 250,000 or so distinct CDR3 sequences, with around 17% found just once. Germline CDR1 is MNHNS and CDR2 is SASEGT. CDR3 length: 12 amino acids. V was cut by 11 bases and J by 8 bases, with 16 bases left in between. Study-level results: Clones contracting day 15 to 85 were balanced CD4/CD8; later expanders leaned CD4+.

The V gene is TRBV6-1, the J gene TRBJ2-4; D assignment may be TRBD1 or TRBD2 (5 bases each). The receptor was derived from a man aged 18 to 29 who had mild COVID-19 (a few samples of this study predate the infection). Cell type and time point are not known. Sequenced: PBMCs or a T cell subset sorted from them (not recorded which). CDR3: CAGRGSGDIQYF. In DNA form, the CDR3 reads TGTGCCGGAAGGGGTTCCGGGGACATTCAGTACTTC.